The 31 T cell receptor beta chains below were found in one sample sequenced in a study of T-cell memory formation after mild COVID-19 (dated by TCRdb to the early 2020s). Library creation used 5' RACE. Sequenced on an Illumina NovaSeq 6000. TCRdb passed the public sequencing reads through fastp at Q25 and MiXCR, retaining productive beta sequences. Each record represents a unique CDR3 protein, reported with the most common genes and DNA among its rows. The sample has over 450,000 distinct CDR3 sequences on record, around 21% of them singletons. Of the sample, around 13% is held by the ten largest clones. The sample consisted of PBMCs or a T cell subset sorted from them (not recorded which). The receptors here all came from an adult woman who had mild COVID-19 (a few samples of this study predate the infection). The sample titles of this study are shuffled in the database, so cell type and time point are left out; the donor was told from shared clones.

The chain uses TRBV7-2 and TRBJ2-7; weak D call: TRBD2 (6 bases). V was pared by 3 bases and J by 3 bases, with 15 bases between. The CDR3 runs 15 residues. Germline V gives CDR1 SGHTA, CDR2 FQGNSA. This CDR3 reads CASSFRGRGYYEQYF. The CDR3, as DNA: TGTGCCAGCAGCTTTAGGGGCCGGGGGTACTACGAGCAGTACTTC.

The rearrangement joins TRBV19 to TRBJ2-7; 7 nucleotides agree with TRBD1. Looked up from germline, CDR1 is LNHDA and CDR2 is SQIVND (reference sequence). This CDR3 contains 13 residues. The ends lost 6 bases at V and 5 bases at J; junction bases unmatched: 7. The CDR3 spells CASSQGVFHEQYF. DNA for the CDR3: TGTGCCAGTAGCCAGGGGGTTTTCCACGAGCAGTACTTC.

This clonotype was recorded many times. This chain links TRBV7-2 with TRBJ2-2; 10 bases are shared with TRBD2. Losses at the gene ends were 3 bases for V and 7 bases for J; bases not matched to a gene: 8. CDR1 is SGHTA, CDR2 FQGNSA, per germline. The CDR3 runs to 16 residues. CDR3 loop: CASSFFKLAGVGELFF. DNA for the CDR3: TGTGCCAGCAGCTTTTTCAAGCTAGCGGGGGTCGGGGAGCTGTTTTTT.

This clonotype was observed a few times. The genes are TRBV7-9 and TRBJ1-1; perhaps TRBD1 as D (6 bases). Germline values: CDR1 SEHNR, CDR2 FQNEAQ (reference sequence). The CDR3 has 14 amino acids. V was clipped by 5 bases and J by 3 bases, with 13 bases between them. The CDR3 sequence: CASSRAGADTEAFF. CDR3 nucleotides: TGTGCCAGCAGCCGAGCAGGGGCTGACACTGAAGCTTTCTTT.

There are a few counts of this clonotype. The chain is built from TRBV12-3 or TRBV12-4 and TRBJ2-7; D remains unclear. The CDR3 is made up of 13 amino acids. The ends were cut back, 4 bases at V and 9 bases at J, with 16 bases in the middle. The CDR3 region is CASSSATGFGQYF. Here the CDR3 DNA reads TGTGCCAGCAGTTCAGCGACTGGATTCGGGCAGTACTTC.

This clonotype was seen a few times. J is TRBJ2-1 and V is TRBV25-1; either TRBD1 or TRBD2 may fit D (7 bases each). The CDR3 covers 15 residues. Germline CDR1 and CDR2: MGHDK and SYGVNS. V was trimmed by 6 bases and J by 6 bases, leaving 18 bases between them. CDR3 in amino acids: CASSPTGRGGNEQFF. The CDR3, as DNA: TGTGCCAGCAGCCCGACAGGGAGGGGAGGCAATGAGCAGTTCTTC.

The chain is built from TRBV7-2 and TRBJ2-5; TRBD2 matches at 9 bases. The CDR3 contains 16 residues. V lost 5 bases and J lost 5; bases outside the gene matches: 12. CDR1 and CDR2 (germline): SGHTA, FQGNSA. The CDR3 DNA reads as TGTGCCAGCAGCCAGACTAGCGGAGTGTCTGGGGAGACCCAGTACTTC. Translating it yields CASSQTSGVSGETQYF.

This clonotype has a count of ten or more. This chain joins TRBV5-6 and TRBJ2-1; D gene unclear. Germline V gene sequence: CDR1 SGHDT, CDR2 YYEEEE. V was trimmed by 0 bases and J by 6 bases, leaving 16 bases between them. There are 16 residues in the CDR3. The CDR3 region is CASSLGAKPTSNEQFF. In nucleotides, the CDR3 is TGTGCCAGCAGCTTGGGGGCAAAGCCCACTTCCAATGAGCAGTTCTTC.

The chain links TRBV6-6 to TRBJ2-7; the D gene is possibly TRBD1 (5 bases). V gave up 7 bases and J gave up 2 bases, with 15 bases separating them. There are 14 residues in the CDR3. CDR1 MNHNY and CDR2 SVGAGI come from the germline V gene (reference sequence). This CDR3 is CASKGQAEPYEQYF. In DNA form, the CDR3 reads TGTGCCAGCAAGGGGCAGGCGGAACCCTACGAGCAGTACTTC.

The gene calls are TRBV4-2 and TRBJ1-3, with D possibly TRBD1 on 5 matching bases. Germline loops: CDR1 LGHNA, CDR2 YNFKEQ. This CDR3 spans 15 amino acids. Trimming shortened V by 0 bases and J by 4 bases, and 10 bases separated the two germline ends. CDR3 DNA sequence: TGTGCCAGCAGCCAAGATGGGGGAACCGGAAACACCATATATTTT. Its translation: CASSQDGGTGNTIYF.

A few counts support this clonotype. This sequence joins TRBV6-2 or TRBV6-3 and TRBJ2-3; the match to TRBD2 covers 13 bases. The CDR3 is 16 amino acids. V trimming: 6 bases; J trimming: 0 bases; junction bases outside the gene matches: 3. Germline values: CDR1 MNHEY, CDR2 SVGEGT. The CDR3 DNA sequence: TGTGCCAGCAGGCGGGGACTAGCGGGAAGCACAGATACGCAGTATTTT. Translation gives CASRRGLAGSTDTQYF.

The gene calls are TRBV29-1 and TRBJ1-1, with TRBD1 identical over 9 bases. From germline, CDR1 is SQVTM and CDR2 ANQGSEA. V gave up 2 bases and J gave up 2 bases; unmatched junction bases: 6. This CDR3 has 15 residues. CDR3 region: CSVERQGVENTEAFF. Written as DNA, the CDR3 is TGCAGCGTTGAAAGACAGGGGGTGGAAAACACTGAAGCTTTCTTT.

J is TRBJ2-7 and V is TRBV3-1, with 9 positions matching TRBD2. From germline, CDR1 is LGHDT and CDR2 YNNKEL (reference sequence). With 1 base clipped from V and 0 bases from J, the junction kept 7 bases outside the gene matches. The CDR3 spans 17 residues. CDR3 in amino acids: CASSQGWRGGSSYEQYF. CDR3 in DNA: TGTGCCAGCAGCCAAGGCTGGCGGGGGGGATCCTCCTACGAGCAGTACTTC.

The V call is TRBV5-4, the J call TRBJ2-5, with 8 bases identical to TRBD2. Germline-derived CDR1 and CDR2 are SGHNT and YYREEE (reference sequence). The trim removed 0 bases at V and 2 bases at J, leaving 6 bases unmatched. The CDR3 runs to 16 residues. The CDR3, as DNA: TGTGCCAGCAGCTTGGCCAGGGAGCGGGGGCAAGAGACCCAGTACTTC. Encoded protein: CASSLARERGQETQYF.

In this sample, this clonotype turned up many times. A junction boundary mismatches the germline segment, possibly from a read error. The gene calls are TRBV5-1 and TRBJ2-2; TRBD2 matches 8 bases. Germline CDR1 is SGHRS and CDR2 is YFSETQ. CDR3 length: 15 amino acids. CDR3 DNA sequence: TGTGCCAGCAGTCTGGGACTAGCGAACACCGGGGAGCTGTTTTTT. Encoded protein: CASSLGLANTGELFF.

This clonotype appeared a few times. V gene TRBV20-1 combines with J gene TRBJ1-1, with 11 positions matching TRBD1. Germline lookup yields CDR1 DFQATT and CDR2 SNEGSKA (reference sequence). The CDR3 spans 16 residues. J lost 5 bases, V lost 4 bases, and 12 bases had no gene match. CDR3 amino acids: CSATPGQGAGRTEAFF. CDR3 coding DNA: TGCAGTGCTACCCCAGGACAGGGGGCAGGAAGGACTGAAGCTTTCTTT.

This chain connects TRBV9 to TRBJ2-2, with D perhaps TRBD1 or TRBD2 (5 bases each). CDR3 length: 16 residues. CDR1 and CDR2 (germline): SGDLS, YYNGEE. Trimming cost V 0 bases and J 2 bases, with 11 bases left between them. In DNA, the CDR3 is TGTGCCAGCAGCGTAGAGAGGGGCCCTAACACCGGGGAGCTGTTTTTT. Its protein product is CASSVERGPNTGELFF.

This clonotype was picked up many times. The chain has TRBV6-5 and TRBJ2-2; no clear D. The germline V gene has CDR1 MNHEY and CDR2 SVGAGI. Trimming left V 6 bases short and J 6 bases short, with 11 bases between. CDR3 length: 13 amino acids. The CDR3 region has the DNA TGTGCCAGCAGCCTAAGTGTTTCCGGGGAGCTGTTTTTT. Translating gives CASSLSVSGELFF.

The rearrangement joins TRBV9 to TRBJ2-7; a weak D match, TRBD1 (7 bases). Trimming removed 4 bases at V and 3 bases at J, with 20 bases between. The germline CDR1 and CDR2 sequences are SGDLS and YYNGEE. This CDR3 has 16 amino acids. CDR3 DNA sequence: TGTGCCAGCAGCCCACAGGGGCCGGGAGCCGGCTACGAGCAGTACTTC. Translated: CASSPQGPGAGYEQYF.

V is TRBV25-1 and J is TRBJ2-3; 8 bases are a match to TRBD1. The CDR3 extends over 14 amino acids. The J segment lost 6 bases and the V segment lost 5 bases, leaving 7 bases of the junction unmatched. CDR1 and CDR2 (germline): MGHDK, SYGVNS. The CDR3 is CASSSDRVPDTQYF. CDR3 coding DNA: TGTGCCAGCAGTTCGGACAGGGTCCCCGATACGCAGTATTTT.

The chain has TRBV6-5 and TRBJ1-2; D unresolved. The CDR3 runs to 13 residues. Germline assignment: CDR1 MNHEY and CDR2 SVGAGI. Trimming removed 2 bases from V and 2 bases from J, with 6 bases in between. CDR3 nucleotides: TGTGCCAGCAGTTACGGAAGGAACTATGGCTACACCTTC. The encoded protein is CASSYGRNYGYTF.

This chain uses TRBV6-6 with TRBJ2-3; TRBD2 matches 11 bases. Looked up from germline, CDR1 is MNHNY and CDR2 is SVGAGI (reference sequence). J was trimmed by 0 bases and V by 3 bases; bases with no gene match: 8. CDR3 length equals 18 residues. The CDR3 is CASSYMSSGGRSTDTQYF. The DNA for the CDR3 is TGTGCCAGCAGTTATATGTCTAGCGGGGGGCGGAGCACAGATACGCAGTATTTT.

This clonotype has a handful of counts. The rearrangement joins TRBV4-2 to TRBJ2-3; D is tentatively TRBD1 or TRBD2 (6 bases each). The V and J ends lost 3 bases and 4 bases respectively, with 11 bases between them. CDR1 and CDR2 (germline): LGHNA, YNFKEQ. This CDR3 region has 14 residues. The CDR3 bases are TGTGCCAGCAGCCACGGGGGCGGAGCAGATACGCAGTATTTT. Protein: CASSHGGGADTQYF.

This chain's CDR3 is CASSYSTLATGELFF. The CDR3 bases are TGTGCCAGCAGTTACTCGACTCTAGCGACCGGGGAGCTGTTTTTT. The gene calls are TRBV6-5 and TRBJ2-2; D may be TRBD2 (6 bases). Per the germline V gene, CDR1 is MNHEY and CDR2 is SVGAGI. Deletions cut 0 bases from V and 5 bases from J, with 10 bases between. The CDR3 spans 15 residues.

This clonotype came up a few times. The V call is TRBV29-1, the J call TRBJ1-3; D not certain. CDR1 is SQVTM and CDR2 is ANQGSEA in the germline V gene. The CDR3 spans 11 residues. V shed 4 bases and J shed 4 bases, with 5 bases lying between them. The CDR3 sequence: CSVVEGNTIYF. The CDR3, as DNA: TGCAGCGTTGTAGAAGGAAACACCATATATTTT.

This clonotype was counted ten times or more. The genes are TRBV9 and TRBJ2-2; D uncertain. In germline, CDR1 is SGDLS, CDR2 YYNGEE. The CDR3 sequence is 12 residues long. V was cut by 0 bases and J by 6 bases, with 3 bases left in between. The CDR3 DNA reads TGTGCCAGCAGCGTAGGGTCCGGGGAGCTGTTTTTT. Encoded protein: CASSVGSGELFF.

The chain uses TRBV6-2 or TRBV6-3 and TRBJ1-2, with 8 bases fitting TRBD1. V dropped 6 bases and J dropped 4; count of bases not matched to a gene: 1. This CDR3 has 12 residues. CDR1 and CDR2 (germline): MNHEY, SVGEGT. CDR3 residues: CASRQGVYGYTF. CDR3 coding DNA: TGTGCCAGCAGACAGGGGGTCTATGGCTACACCTTC.

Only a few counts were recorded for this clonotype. Here the CDR3 DNA reads TGTGCCTGGAGTAACGGTGGCGGCTATGGCTACACCTTC. Amino acid sequence: CAWSNGGGYGYTF. V is TRBV30 and J is TRBJ1-2; unclear D gene. The CDR3 loop spans 13 amino acids. V lost 2 bases to trimming and J lost 4 bases, with 11 bases between them. Germline V gene data show CDR1 as GTSNPN and CDR2 as SVGIG (reference sequence).

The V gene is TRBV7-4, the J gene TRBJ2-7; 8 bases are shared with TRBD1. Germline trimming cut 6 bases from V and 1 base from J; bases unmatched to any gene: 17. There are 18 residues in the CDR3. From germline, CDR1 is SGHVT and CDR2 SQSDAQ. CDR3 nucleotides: TGTGCCAGCAGACCGCCTAGGTACCCGACAGGGGAATCCTACGAGCAGTACTTC. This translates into CASRPPRYPTGESYEQYF.

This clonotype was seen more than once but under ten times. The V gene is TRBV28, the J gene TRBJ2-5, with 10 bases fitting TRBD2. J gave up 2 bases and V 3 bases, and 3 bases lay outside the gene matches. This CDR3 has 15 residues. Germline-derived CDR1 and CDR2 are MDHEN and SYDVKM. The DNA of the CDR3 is TGTGCCAGCAGTTTGGAGCGGGGGGGACAAGAGACCCAGTACTTC. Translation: CASSLERGGQETQYF.

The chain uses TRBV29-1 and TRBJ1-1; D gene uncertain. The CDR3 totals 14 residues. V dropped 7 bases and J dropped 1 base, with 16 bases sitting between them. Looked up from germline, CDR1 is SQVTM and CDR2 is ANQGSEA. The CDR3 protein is CSAEVPGTNTEAFF. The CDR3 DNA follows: TGCAGCGCGGAGGTTCCGGGAACGAACACTGAAGCTTTCTTT.